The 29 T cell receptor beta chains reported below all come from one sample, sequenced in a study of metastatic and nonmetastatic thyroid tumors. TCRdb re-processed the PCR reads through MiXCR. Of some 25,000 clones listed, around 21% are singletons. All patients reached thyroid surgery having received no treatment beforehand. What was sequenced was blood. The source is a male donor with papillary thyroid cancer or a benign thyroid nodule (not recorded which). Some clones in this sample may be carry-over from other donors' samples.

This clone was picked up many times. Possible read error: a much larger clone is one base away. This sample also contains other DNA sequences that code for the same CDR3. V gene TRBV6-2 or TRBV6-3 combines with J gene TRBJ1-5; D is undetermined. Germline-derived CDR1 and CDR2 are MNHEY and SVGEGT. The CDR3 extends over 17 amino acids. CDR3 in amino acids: CASSYSFSYSGGSSQHF. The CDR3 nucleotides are TGTGCCAGCAGCTACTCTTTCAGTTATTCAGGCGGCTCTTCCCAGCATTTT.

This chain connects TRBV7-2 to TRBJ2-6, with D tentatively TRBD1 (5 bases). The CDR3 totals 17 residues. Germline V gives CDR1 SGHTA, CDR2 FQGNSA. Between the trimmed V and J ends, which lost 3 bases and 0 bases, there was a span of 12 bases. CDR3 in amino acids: CASSLGLQISGANVLTF. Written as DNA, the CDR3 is TGTGCCAGCAGCTTGGGGCTACAGATCTCTGGGGCCAACGTCCTGACTTTC.

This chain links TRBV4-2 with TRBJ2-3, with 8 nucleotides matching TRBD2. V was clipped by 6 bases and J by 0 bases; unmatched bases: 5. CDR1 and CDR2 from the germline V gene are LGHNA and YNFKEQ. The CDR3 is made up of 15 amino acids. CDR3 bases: TGTGCCAGCAGACTAGCGGAGACTAGCACAGATACGCAGTATTTT. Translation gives CASRLAETSTDTQYF.

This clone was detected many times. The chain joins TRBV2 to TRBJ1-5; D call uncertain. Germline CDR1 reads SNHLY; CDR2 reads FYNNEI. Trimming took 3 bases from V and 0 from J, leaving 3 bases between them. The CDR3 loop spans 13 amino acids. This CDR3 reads CASSDYSNQPQHF. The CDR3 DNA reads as TGTGCCAGCAGTGACTATAGCAATCAGCCCCAGCATTTT.

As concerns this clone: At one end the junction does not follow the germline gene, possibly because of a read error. CDR3 nucleotide sequence: TGTGCCATCAGTCCCAGACGGGGCCCCTACGAGCAGTACTTC. It encodes CAISPRRGPYEQYF. The chain uses TRBV2 and TRBJ2-7; TRBD1 or TRBD2 may be the D gene (5 bases each). The CDR3 extends over 14 amino acids. Looked up from germline, CDR1 is SNHLY and CDR2 is FYNNEI. The complete variable domain, with remaining parts taken from reference TRBV2 and TRBJ2-7, reads EPEVTQTPSHQVTQMGQEVILRCVPISNHLYFYWYRQILGQKVEFLVSFYNNEISEKSEIFDDQFSVERPDGSNFTLKIRSTKLEDSAMYFCAISPRRGPYEQYFGPGTRLTVT.

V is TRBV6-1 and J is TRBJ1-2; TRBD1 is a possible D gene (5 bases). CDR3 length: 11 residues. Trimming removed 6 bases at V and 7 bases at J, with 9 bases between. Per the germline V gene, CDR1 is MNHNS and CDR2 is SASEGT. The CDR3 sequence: CASRAGFGYTF. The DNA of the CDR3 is TGTGCCAGCAGGGCAGGGTTTGGCTACACCTTC.

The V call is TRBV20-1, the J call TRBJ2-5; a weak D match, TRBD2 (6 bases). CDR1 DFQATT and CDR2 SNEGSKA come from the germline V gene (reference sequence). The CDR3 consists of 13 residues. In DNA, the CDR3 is TGCATTTCCGAGAGAGCGGGTCAAGAGACCCAGTACTTC. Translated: CISERAGQETQYF.

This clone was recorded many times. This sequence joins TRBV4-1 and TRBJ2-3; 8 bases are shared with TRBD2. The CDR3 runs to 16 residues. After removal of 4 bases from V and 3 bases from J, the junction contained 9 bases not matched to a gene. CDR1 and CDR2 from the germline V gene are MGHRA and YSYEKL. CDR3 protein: CASSLFTGGNTDTQYF. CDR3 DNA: TGCGCCAGCAGCCTCTTCACGGGGGGGAATACAGATACGCAGTATTTT.

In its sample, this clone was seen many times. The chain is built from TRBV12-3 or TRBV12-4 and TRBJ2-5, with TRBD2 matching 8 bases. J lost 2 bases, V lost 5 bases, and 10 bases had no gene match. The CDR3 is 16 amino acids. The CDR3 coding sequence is TGTGCCAGCAGTCCTTCTTCCGGGGGGGATCAAGAGACCCAGTACTTC. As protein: CASSPSSGGDQETQYF.

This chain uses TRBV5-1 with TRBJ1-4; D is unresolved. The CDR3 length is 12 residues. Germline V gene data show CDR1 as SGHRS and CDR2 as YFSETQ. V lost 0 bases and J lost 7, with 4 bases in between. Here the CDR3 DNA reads TGCGCCAGCAGCTTGGGGGGTGAAAAACTGTTTTTT. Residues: CASSLGGEKLFF.

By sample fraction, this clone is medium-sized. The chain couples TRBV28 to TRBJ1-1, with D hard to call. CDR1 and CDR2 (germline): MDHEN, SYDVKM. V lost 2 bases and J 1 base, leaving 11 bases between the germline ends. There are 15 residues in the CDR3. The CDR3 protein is CASSLEGLSNTEAFF. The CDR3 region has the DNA TGTGCCAGCAGTTTAGAGGGCCTTTCGAACACTGAAGCTTTCTTT.

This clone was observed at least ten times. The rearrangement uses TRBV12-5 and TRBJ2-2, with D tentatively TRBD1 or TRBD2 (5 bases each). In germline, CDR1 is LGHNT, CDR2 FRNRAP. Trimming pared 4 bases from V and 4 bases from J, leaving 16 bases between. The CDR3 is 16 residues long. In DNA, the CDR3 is TGTGCTAGTGGTTGGGGGTGGACTGGGATCACCGGGGAGCTGTTTTTT. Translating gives CASGWGWTGITGELFF.

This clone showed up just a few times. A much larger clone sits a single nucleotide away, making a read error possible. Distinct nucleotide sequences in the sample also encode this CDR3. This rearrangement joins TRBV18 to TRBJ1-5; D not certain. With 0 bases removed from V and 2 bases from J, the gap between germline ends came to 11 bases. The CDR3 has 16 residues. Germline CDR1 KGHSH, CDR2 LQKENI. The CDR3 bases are TGTGCCAGCTCACCACCGCTATCGGGTGGCAATCAGCCCCAGCATTTT. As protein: CASSPPLSGGNQPQHF.

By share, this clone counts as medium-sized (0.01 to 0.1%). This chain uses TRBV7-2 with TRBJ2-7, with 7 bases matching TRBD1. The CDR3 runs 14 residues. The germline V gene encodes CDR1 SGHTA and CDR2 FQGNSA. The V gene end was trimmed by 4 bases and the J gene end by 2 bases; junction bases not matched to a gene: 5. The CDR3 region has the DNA TGTGCCAGCAGCTCGTGGGACAGCCCCTACGAGCAGTACTTC. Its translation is CASSSWDSPYEQYF.

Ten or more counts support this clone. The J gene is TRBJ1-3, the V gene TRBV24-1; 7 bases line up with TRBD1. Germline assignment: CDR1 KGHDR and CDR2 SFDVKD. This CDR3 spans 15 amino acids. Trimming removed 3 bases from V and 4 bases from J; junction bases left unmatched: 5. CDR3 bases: TGTGCCACCAGTGATCACAGGGGACCCGGAAACACCATATATTTT. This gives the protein CATSDHRGPGNTIYF.

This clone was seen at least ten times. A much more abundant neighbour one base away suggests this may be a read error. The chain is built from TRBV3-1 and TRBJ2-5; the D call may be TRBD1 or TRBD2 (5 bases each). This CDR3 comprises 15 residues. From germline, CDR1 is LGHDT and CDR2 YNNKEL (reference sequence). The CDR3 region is CTSSPMGEPAETQYF. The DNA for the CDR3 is TGTACCAGCAGCCCCATGGGGGAGCCGGCCGAGACCCAGTACTTC.

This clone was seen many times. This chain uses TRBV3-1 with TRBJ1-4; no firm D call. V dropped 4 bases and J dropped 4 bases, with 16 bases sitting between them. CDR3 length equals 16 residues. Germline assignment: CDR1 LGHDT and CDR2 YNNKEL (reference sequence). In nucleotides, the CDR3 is TGTGCCAGCAGCCCCGGAGGGATGGGCCGTAATGAAAAACTGTTTTTT. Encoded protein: CASSPGGMGRNEKLFF.

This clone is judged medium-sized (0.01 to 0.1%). The CDR3, as DNA: TGTGCCAGCAGTACAGGGGGACCTGGAAACACCATATATTTT. Protein sequence: CASSTGGPGNTIYF. J is TRBJ1-3 and V is TRBV28; 8 bases line up with TRBD1. V dropped 5 bases and J dropped 2; count of bases not matched to a gene: 2. The germline CDR1 and CDR2 sequences are MDHEN and SYDVKM. The CDR3 is made up of 14 amino acids.

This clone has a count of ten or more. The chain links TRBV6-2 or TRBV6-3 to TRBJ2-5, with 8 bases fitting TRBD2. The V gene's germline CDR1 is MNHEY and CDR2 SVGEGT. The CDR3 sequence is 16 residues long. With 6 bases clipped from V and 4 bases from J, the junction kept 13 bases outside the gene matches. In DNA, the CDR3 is TGTGCCAGCAGCCCCGCCGGTCGCGGGGGGACAGAGACCCAGTACTTC. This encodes CASSPAGRGGTETQYF.

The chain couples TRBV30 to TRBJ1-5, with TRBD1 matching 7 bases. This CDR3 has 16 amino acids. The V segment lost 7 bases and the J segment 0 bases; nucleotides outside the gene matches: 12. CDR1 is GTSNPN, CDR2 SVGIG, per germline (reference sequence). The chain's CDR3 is CAFPFGDSNSNQPQHF. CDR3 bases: TGTGCCTTCCCTTTTGGGGACAGCAATAGCAATCAGCCCCAGCATTTT.

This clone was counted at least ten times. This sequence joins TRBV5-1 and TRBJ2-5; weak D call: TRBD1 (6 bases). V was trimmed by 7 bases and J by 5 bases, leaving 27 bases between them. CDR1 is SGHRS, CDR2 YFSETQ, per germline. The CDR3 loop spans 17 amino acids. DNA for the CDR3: TGCGCCAGCGCGCCCTCCGTGAGGGGGTTGGGCGGCGAGACCCAGTACTTC. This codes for CASAPSVRGLGGETQYF.

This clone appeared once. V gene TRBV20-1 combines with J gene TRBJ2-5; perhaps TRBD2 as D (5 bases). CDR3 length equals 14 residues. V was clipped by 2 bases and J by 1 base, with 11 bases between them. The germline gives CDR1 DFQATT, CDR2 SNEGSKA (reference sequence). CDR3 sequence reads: CSARSDLAQETQYF. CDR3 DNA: TGCAGTGCTAGATCCGACCTAGCCCAAGAGACCCAGTACTTC.

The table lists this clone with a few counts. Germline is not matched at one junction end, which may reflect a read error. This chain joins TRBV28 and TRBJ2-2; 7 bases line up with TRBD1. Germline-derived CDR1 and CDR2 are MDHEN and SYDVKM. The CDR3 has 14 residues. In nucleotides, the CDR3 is TGTGCCGGCAGTCGACAGGGAGCAGGCGGGGAGCTGTTTTTT. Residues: CAGSRQGAGGELFF.

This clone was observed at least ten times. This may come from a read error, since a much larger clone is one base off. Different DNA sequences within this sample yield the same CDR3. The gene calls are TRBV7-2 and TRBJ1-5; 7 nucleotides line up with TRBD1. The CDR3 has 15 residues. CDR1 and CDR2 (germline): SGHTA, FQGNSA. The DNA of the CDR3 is TGTGCCAGCAGCTCCATGACAGGGCGGCATCAGCCCCAGCATTTC. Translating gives CASSSMTGRHQPQHF.

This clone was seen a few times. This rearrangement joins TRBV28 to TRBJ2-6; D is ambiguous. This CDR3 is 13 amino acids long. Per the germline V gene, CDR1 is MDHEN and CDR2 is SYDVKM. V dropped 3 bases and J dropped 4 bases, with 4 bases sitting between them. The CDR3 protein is CASSFSGANVLTF. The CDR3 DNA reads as TGTGCCAGCAGTTTCTCAGGGGCCAACGTCCTGACTTTC.

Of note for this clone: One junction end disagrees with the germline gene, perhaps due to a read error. CDR3 loop: CASSFPSGRADTQYF. CDR3 DNA sequence: TGCGCCAGCAGCTTTCCCAGCGGGAGGGCAGATACTCAGTATTTT. This chain uses TRBV5-1 with TRBJ2-3, with 10 bases fitting TRBD2. From germline, CDR1 is SGHRS and CDR2 YFSETQ. CDR3 size: 15 residues.

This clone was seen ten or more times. CDR3 bases: TGTGCCAGCCGATACAGGAGTGGCTACGAGCAGTACTTC. Translated, it gives CASRYRSGYEQYF. The genes are TRBV19 and TRBJ2-7; D perhaps matches TRBD1 (5 bases). Germline V gives CDR1 LNHDA, CDR2 SQIVND (reference sequence). The CDR3 spans 13 residues. V lost 9 bases and J 3 bases, leaving 15 bases between the germline ends.

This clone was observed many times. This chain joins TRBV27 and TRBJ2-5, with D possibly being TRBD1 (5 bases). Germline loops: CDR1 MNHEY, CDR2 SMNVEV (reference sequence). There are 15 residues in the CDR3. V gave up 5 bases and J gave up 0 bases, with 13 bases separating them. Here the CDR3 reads CASSTRQNHQETQYF. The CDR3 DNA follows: TGTGCCAGCAGTACGAGACAGAATCACCAAGAGACCCAGTACTTC.

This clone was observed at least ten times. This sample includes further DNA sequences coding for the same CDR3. CDR3 coding DNA: TGTGCCAGCAGTGTACTGGATGAGCAGTTCTTC. This encodes CASSVLDEQFF. V and J are TRBV2 and TRBJ2-1; D call uncertain. The germline gives CDR1 SNHLY, CDR2 FYNNEI. Trimming pared 4 bases from V and 8 bases from J, leaving 6 bases between. This CDR3 contains 11 residues. Combining the CDR3 with reference TRBV2 and TRBJ2-1 gives the whole variable domain EPEVTQTPSHQVTQMGQEVILRCVPISNHLYFYWYRQILGQKVEFLVSFYNNEISEKSEIFDDQFSVERPDGSNFTLKIRSTKLEDSAMYFCASSVLDEQFFGPGTRLTVL.